These T cell receptor beta chains were read from a single sample in a study of beta chain features in type 1 diabetes. Assay: immunoSEQ multiplex PCR; the TCRdb copy retains only in-frame clones and omits some. The table includes more than 550,000 clones, around 15% detected once. Sequenced: naive CD4+ T cells from blood. Receptors were obtained from a man between 18 and 29 years old with type 1 diabetes. The CDR3 runs from the conserved cysteine through the conserved F or W. The D gene is left open where the match is weak. Not every row has a clone size; where given, it reads once, few, many or a size class.

j_call	v_call	clone_size	d_call	cdr3_aa	cdr3_nt
TRBJ1-5	TRBV6-6	NA	NA	CASSYGSNQPQHF	TGTGCCAGCAGCTACGGTAGCAATCAGCCCCAGCATTTT
TRBJ1-1	TRBV27	NA	TRBD1	CASRPDRDTEAFF	TGTGCCAGCCGACCGGACAGGGACACTGAAGCTTTCTTT
TRBJ2-1	TRBV9	few	TRBD2	CASSVGAGGPFDNEQFF	TGTGCCAGCAGCGTCGGAGCGGGGGGGCCTTTTGACAATGAGCAGTTCTTC
TRBJ2-1	TRBV5-6	NA	NA	CASADRLNEQFF	TGTGCCAGCGCGGACAGACTTAATGAGCAGTTCTTC
TRBJ1-4	TRBV9	NA	NA	CASSGTRGNEKLFF	TGTGCCAGCAGCGGAACGAGGGGTAATGAAAAACTGTTTTTT
TRBJ1-2	TRBV28	few	TRBD1	CASSFAGQASNYGYTF	TGTGCCAGCAGTTTCGCGGGACAGGCCTCTAACTATGGCTACACCTTC
TRBJ2-2	TRBV28	NA	TRBD2	CASSRSGRWTGELFF	TGTGCCAGCAGTCGTAGCGGGAGGTGGACCGGGGAGCTGTTTTTT
TRBJ1-5	TRBV7-3	NA	NA	CASSLGVNQPQHF	TGTGCCAGCAGCTTAGGGGTAAATCAGCCCCAGCATTTT
TRBJ1-5	TRBV25-1	few	NA	CASSESVDQPQHF	TGTGCCAGCAGTGAATCGGTGGATCAGCCCCAGCATTTT
TRBJ2-2	TRBV4-2	few	TRBD1	CASSQVLDRGSTGELFF	TGTGCCAGCAGCCAGGTGCTGGACAGGGGAAGCACCGGGGAGCTGTTTTTT
TRBJ2-7	TRBV2	NA	NA	CAGGDRSVPYEQYF	TGTGCCGGGGGGGACAGGTCTGTCCCCTACGAGCAGTACTTC
TRBJ2-1	TRBV11-2	NA	TRBD2	CASSLVVGLAGVLEQFF	TGTGCCAGCAGCTTAGTCGTGGGACTAGCGGGAGTCCTTGAGCAGTTCTTC
TRBJ1-1	TRBV4-1	NA	NA	CASSQDPGMNTEAFF	TGCGCCAGCAGCCAAGATCCGGGTATGAACACTGAAGCTTTCTTT
TRBJ2-5	TRBV9	NA	NA	CASSVSRRAEETQYF	TGTGCCAGCAGCGTATCTCGTAGGGCGGAAGAGACCCAGTACTTC
TRBJ2-7	TRBV6-6	few	NA	CASIREAVPSYEQYF	TGTGCCAGTATAAGGGAGGCGGTCCCCTCCTACGAGCAGTACTTC
TRBJ2-5	TRBV19	NA	TRBD2	CASSVLAGVETQYF	TGTGCCAGTAGTGTACTAGCGGGAGTAGAGACCCAGTACTTC
TRBJ1-3	TRBV30	few	NA	CAYSPAAGNTIYF	TGTGCCTACAGTCCTGCGGCGGGAAACACCATATATTTT
TRBJ2-3	TRBV7-7	few	NA	CASSLASGPRADTQYF	TGTGCTAGCAGCCTAGCGTCCGGACCCCGGGCAGATACGCAGTATTTT
TRBJ2-1	TRBV9	NA	TRBD2	CASSVPKREISYNEQFF	TGTGCCAGCAGCGTTCCGAAGCGGGAGATCTCCTACAATGAGCAGTTCTTC
TRBJ2-5	TRBV7-7	NA	NA	CASSLSPRGGETQYF	TGTGCTAGCAGCTTAAGTCCCAGGGGCGGGGAGACCCAGTACTTC
TRBJ2-3	TRBV5-4	NA	NA	CASSLEQTPTDTQYF	TGTGCCAGCAGCTTGGAGCAGACACCCACAGATACGCAGTATTTT
TRBJ2-7	TRBV7-2	NA	TRBD1	CASSLGVRDRAYEQYF	TGTGCCAGCAGCTTAGGTGTTAGGGACAGAGCCTACGAGCAGTACTTC
TRBJ2-7	TRBV4-1	once	TRBD2	CASSQAQGLAGEGEQYF	TGCGCCAGCAGCCAGGCCCAGGGACTAGCGGGAGAAGGCGAGCAGTACTTC
TRBJ2-1	TRBV9	few	NA	CASSPRSGEGSTGFF	TGTGCCAGCAGCCCCAGGTCGGGAGAGGGGTCTACCGGGTTCTTC
TRBJ1-2	TRBV10-3	NA	TRBD1	CANRDRNNRMGFYTF	TGTGCCAACCGGGACAGGAACAACAGGATGGGGTTCTACACCTTC
TRBJ2-7	TRBV7-9	NA	NA	CASSLEGGPYEQYF	TGTGCCAGCAGCTTAGAGGGGGGCCCCTACGAGCAGTACTTC
TRBJ2-2	TRBV7-9	few	TRBD1	CASTSGDRANAGELFF	TGTGCCAGCACCTCTGGGGACAGGGCGAACGCCGGGGAGCTGTTTTTT
TRBJ2-4	TRBV4-2	few	TRBD1	CASSQERDRGPNIQYF	TGTGCCAGCAGCCAAGAGCGGGACAGGGGGCCGAACATTCAGTACTTC
TRBJ1-2	TRBV4-3	few	NA	CASSPGRPDGYTF	TGCGCCAGCAGCCCAGGGAGACCAGATGGCTACACCTTC
TRBJ2-7	TRBV27	NA	NA	CASRQRYEQYF	TGTGCCAGTCGTCAGCGATACGAGCAGTACTTC
TRBJ1-5	TRBV10-3	NA	TRBD1	CAISETGVSQPQHF	TGTGCCATCAGTGAGACAGGGGTAAGTCAGCCCCAGCATTTT
TRBJ1-5	TRBV21-1	NA	NA	CASSKGKSDSGHSNQPQHF	TGTGCCAGCAGCAAAGGGAAATCTGATTCGGGACATAGCAATCAGCCCCAGCATTTT
TRBJ2-1	TRBV4-1	NA	TRBD1	CASSPIGTGVNNEQFF	TGCGCCAGCAGCCCGATAGGGACAGGGGTTAACAATGAGCAGTTCTTC
TRBJ2-1	TRBV5-6	NA	NA	CASSPGTPAGGYNEQFF	TGTGCCAGCAGTCCCGGGACTCCCGCCGGGGGCTACAATGAGCAGTTCTTC
TRBJ1-4	TRBV7-9	NA	NA	CASSLAGTATNEKLFF	TGTGCCAGCAGCTTAGCAGGGACCGCAACTAATGAAAAACTGTTTTTT
TRBJ2-7	TRBV28	few	TRBD2	CASSSLAGVEQYF	TGTGCCAGCAGTTCTCTAGCGGGGGTCGAGCAGTACTTC
TRBJ2-5	TRBV4-1	NA	NA	CASSQDEGSQETQYF	TGCGCCAGCAGCCAAGATGAGGGGAGCCAAGAGACCCAGTACTTC
TRBJ2-7	TRBV11-2	NA	TRBD1	CASSLWGQGREQYF	TGTGCCAGCAGCTTATGGGGACAGGGACGGGAGCAGTACTTC
TRBJ2-1	TRBV5-1	few	NA	CASSLTRNEQFF	TGCGCCAGCAGCTTGACAAGGAATGAGCAGTTCTTC
TRBJ1-5	TRBV27	few	NA	CASSLEGPWPQHF	TGTGCCAGCAGTTTAGAGGGGCCGTGGCCCCAGCATTTT
TRBJ2-3	TRBV14	few	NA	CASSQSNTQYF	TGTGCCAGCAGCCAATCAAATACGCAGTATTTT
TRBJ2-3	TRBV4-1	few	TRBD1	CASSQEETGGKLSTDTQYF	TGCGCCAGCAGCCAAGAGGAAACAGGGGGCAAACTTAGCACAGATACGCAGTATTTT
TRBJ2-7	TRBV11-2	few	NA	CASSLGTHATYEQYF	TGTGCCAGCAGCCTCGGGACTCATGCGACCTACGAGCAGTACTTC
TRBJ2-5	TRBV28	NA	TRBD1	CASSLNFPRTGQETQYF	TGTGCCAGCAGTTTAAATTTTCCGAGGACAGGCCAAGAGACCCAGTACTTC